This T cell receptor (beta chain) is from a study of blood T cell repertoires in COVID-19. Turning to the study itself: Acute and convalescent COVID-19 samples came from the United States, Italy and Spain. Sample material is recorded as cDNA or gDNA derived from T cells, B-cell-depleted T cells, or PBMCs.

This clone has just a few counts. This CDR3 has 12 residues. Trimming cost V 12 bases and J 7 bases, with 14 bases left between them. Looked up from germline, CDR1 is KGHDR and CDR2 is SFDVKD. In the authors' methods: How many nucleated cells were present was estimated from reference gene primer amplification. Method: immunoSEQ multiplex PCR; TCRdb's copy keeps in-frame clones and lacks some. Clonal size and the V and J genes are those of that table, whereas D and trimming came from the DNA. In the table there are about 220,000 clones, more than 70% of which are singletons. Sequencing used peripheral blood. This receptor was taken from a human donor in a cohort sampled during active COVID-19. The J gene is TRBJ2-2, the V gene TRBV24-1, with a weak D call TRBD1 (7 bases). The CDR3 protein is CASRQGGGELFF. CDR3 coding DNA: TGTGCCTCTCGACAGGGAGGCGGGGAGCTGTTTTTT.